This T cell receptor beta chain was found in a study of blood T cell repertoires in COVID-19. Study at large: Both acute and convalescent COVID-19 samples were obtained from the United States, Italy and Spain.

Germline V gene data show CDR1 as KGHSH and CDR2 as LQKENI. V shed 3 bases, J shed 4 bases, and the junction held 2 bases outside the gene matches. The CDR3 has 14 residues. Assay: immunoSEQ multiplex PCR; the TCRdb copy retains only in-frame clones and omits some. The data hold 140,000 to 150,000 clones, with just under 80% observed a single time. The sample comprised peripheral blood. This TCR was recovered from a woman aged 60-75 years with acute or convalescent COVID-19. The V and J genes are TRBV18 and TRBJ2-1, with TRBD1 identical over 8 bases. This chain's CDR3 is CASSPRQGYNEQFF. The CDR3 DNA is TGTGCCAGCTCACCGAGACAGGGGTACAATGAGCAGTTCTTC.